These 4 T cell receptor beta chains were sequenced from one sample in a study of cytomegalovirus exposure and HLA in healthy donors (dated by TCRdb to 2015 to 2018). The library was built by means of the immunoSEQ multiplex PCR assay. For the multiplex PCR, a mixture combining 60 forward primers for TCR Vbeta segments and 13 reverse primers for TCR Jbeta segments was used. Sourced from immuneACCESS, this table was stored by TCRdb with only in-frame sequences that have V and J called. A share of the clones is absent; for the studies checked, an unresolved V gene accounts for under half, and the remainder has no known explanation. The sample has 150,000 to 200,000 clones on record, approximately 85% of them singletons. The biggest ten clones account for about 9.3% of the sample. Specimen: PBMCs. Receptors originate from a man aged 18 to 30 in good health and CMV-seropositive.

The chain couples TRBV6-1 to TRBJ2-7, with 10 bases aligning to TRBD1. CDR1 is MNHNS, CDR2 SASEGT, per germline. V was clipped by 3 bases and J by 3 bases; unmatched bases: 14. The CDR3 contains 18 residues. CDR3 coding DNA: TGTGCCAGCAGTGAGAGGCAGATTCTCGGGACAGGGGTCTACGAGCAGTACTTC. It translates to CASSERQILGTGVYEQYF.

The chain has TRBV9 and TRBJ1-2; D might be TRBD1 (6 bases). Trimming cost V 0 bases and J 3 bases, with 18 bases left between them. Per the germline V gene, CDR1 is SGDLS and CDR2 is YYNGEE. The length of the CDR3 is 17 residues. The CDR3 region has the DNA TGTGCCAGCAGCGTAGTGGGACACCCTCTCGGAGACTATGGCTACACCTTC. Amino acids: CASSVVGHPLGDYGYTF.

By its share, this clone is medium-sized. The chain combines TRBV6-5 with TRBJ2-1; the match to TRBD2 covers 11 bases. Germline CDR1 reads MNHEY; CDR2 reads SVGAGI. J was trimmed by 4 bases and V by 2 bases; bases with no gene match: 1. The CDR3 spans 15 residues. CDR3 residues: CASSYGTSGYNEQFF. The CDR3 nucleotides are TGTGCCAGCAGTTACGGGACTAGCGGTTACAATGAGCAGTTCTTC.

The chain employs TRBV5-5 and TRBJ1-1; 9 bases line up with TRBD1. The CDR3 contains 16 residues. V dropped 4 bases and J dropped 1; count of bases not matched to a gene: 8. The germline V gene has CDR1 SGHKS and CDR2 YYEKEE (reference sequence). The CDR3 loop is CASSQTGQGTNTEAFF. The CDR3 region has the DNA TGTGCCAGCAGCCAAACCGGACAGGGGACGAACACTGAAGCTTTCTTT.